This TCR beta chain stems from a study of beta chain features in type 1 diabetes (dated by TCRdb to 2016 to 2019). Concerning the study at large: No differences in mean age, gender distribution, total cell number or subset yield were found between patients and healthy donors. Regulatory and stem cell-like memory subsets were isolated from only 8 patients and about eight healthy donors, whereas naive and central memory subsets came from all 30 or so donors. Across all samples, some 110,000,000 sorted cells were examined, and cell number per subset correlated strongly with RNA yield. In the study, TCRB repertoires of sorted circulating CD4+ T cell subsets from recently diagnosed type 1 diabetes patients were compared with those of matched healthy donors. Results the study describes overall, beyond this receptor: Fewer insertions and more nucleotide deletions at VDJ recombination sites were observed in patients with type 1 diabetes, implying thymic rearrangement abnormalities. Type 1 diabetes patients showed a moderate but significant shortening of TCRB CDR3 length in all four CD4+ subsets. HLA sub-analyses involved small numbers of individuals, so any influence of HLA type on TCRB rearrangement remained unresolved. Naive, central memory and regulatory TCRB repertoires appeared to be more alike among patients than among healthy donors. Because cDNA was sequenced instead of genomic DNA, activated cells with high expression could be over-represented, although the groups did not differ in activation or CD3 levels. Shorter templates might be favored by PCR, yet because patient and control samples were amplified and corrected together, any such skew would affect both groups equally.

In this sample, this clone turned up a few times. Its antigen remains undetermined. No quality values exist for individual bases; no much larger clone is one base distant. A single peripheral blood draw of approximately 110 mL on average was collected from each donor into heparinised tubes. A BD FACSAria II and a panel including CD45RO, CCR7, CD25, CD127, CD95 and CD27 were used to sort naive, central memory, regulatory and stem cell-like memory CD4+ T cells. Purity was above 95% for every sorted population. PBMCs were separated immediately by Lymphoprep density gradient centrifugation and were stained directly, without being cultured. Samples were stained and sorted in pairs, with one healthy donor and one patient per experiment, so that batch effects were minimized. The entire amount of isolated RNA was reverse transcribed using the High Capacity cDNA Reverse Transcription Kit, so the sequenced TCRB transcripts were expressed ones. Deep immunoSEQ sequencing was applied to naive, central memory and regulatory T cell samples, giving an average of roughly 3.5 million total reads per sample. After sorted cells were lysed in RLT buffer, RNA was extracted with DNase-treated RNeasy Micro or Mini kits, with the choice depending on cell number. Each cell subset was processed separately to prevent cross-contamination, with patient and healthy donor samples processed together. The immunoSEQ multiplex PCR was used to amplify TCRB sequences from cDNA, yielding 87-bp fragments that span the CDR3 region. Sequencing of the amplicons was done on the Illumina HiSeq platform. The study's own analysis went as follows. Synthetic template baselines were used to correct PCR bias computationally, reads within Hamming distance 2 were collapsed together, and singletons that could not be merged were discarded. Reads were aligned against IMGT so that V, D and J genes, CDR3 length and insertions or deletions at six rearrangement sites could be assigned. Within each subset, clonotype counts were normalized to sorted cell number, and only after that were true diversity and Gini coefficients computed with the tcR R package. The overlap coefficient, calculated on TCRB nucleotide sequences, was used to quantify repertoire sharing. Out-of-frame TCRB sequences from naive cells were analyzed to stand in for the pre-selection repertoire. Held by TCRdb, this immuneACCESS table contains in-frame sequences only and omits some clones. Under half of the omission traces to an unresolved V gene where checked; the cause of the rest is unknown. V and J calls and clone size are copied from that table; D and trimming were computed from the DNA. The sample table records about 230,000 clones; roughly 9.6% of these occur just once. About 0.037% of the sample belongs to the ten largest clones.

The V end loses 0 bases and the J end loses 6 bases, and a stretch of 8 bases separates them. Counted from cysteine to phenylalanine, this CDR3 has 14 amino acids. Only CDR3 DNA is held: 42 bases, read in frame from base 1. Via the germline V gene, CDR1 is SGHVS and CDR2 FNYEAQ. The rearranged chain carries TRBV7-6 and TRBJ2-2, and TRBD1 may be the D gene, going by 5 matching bases. This TCR was recovered from a woman between 18 and 29 years old in good health. The sample taken for sequencing was naive CD4+ T cells from blood. The cell subset or site label of this sample denotes: true naive CD4+ T cells. CDR3 loop: CASSLAPTAGELFF. The DNA is as follows: TGTGCCAGCAGCTTAGCCCCGACAGCCGGGGAGCTGTTTTTT. Supplemented by the reference TRBV7-6 and TRBJ2-2 proteins around the CDR3, the complete variable domain is GAGVSQSPRYKVTKRGQDVALRCDPISGHVSLYWYRQALGQGPEFLTYFNYEAQQDKSGLPNDRFSAERPEGSISTLTIQRTEQRDSAMYRCASSLAPTAGELFFGEGSRLTVL.